These T cell receptor beta chains were read from a single sample in a study of T cells in Graves' hyperthyroidism and ophthalmopathy. Via MiXCR, TCRdb re-called the multiplex PCR reads, giving one row per CDR3 protein. The table records about 180,000 distinct CDR3 sequences, approximately 17% of them present only once. Sequencing input: blood. These receptors originate from a woman between 45 and 60 years old with Graves' hyperthyroidism. CDR3s include the opening cysteine and the closing phenylalanine or tryptophan. A D gene is named only where the DNA matches it firmly. Rows may omit the clone size; those that give it use once, few, many or a size class.

V	J	size	D	CDR3	DNA
TRBV10-3	TRBJ2-2	few	-	CATSLGLERTGELFF	TGTGCCACCTCTCTGGGTCTAGAGCGGACCGGGGAGCTGTTTTTT
TRBV20-1	TRBJ2-4	many	-	CSAPDKAKNIQYF	TGCAGTGCTCCCGACAAAGCCAAAAACATTCAGTACTTC
TRBV2	TRBJ1-3	many	TRBD1	CASSGDRGFGNTIYF	TGTGCCAGCAGTGGGGACAGGGGGTTCGGAAACACCATATATTTT
TRBV20-1	TRBJ1-5	many	-	CSARDPQGSNQPQHF	TGCAGTGCTAGAGATCCGCAGGGCAGCAATCAGCCCCAGCATTTT
TRBV14	TRBJ2-2	-	-	CASSLDLRAQNAGELVF	TGTGCCAGCAGCCTCGACTTACGGGCCCAAAACGCCGGGGAGCTGGTTTTT
TRBV12-3/TRBV12-4	TRBJ2-3	many	-	CASRNFITDTQYF	TGTGCCAGCAGGAATTTTATTACGGATACGCAGTATTTT
TRBV6-1	TRBJ1-1	many	TRBD1	CASKGANTEAFF	TGTGCCAGCAAGGGGGCGAACACTGAAGCTTTCTTT
TRBV18	TRBJ1-4	many	-	CASSPTLNEKLFF	TGTGCCAGCTCACCAACACTTAATGAAAAACTGTTTTTT
TRBV19	TRBJ1-6	few	-	CASSSGTYNSPLHF	TGTGCCAGTAGCTCCGGGACATATAATTCACCCCTCCACTTT
TRBV7-9	TRBJ1-5	many	TRBD1	CASSQGQGNQPQHF	TGTGCCAGCAGCCAGGGACAGGGAAATCAGCCCCAGCATTTT
TRBV7-3	TRBJ1-1	many	-	CASSLATGNEAFF	TGTGCCAGCAGCTTAGCTACAGGGAATGAAGCTTTCTTT
TRBV20-1	TRBJ2-3	many	-	CSARDLSGAPTDTQYF	TGCAGTGCTAGAGATCTAAGCGGAGCCCCCACAGATACGCAGTATTTT
TRBV3-1	TRBJ1-2	many	-	CASGERSYGYTF	TGTGCCAGCGGAGAGAGGTCGTATGGCTACACCTTC
TRBV28	TRBJ1-5	many	-	CASSYRGDSNQPQHF	TGTGCCAGCAGTTATCGAGGGGATAGCAATCAGCCCCAGCATTTT
TRBV11-2	TRBJ2-3	many	-	CASSGGLAFTDTQYF	TGTGCCAGCAGCGGGGGGTTAGCCTTCACAGATACGCAGTATTTT
TRBV2	TRBJ1-5	-	-	CASSEDGPGNQPQHF	TGTGCCAGCAGTGAAGACGGGCCGGGCAATCAGCCCCAGCATTTT
TRBV5-1	TRBJ2-7	many	TRBD1	CASSLGHRDSSYEQYF	TGCGCCAGCAGCTTGGGCCATCGGGACAGCTCCTACGAGCAGTACTTC
TRBV27	TRBJ2-7	few	TRBD1	CASSPRQGTGEQYF	TGTGCCAGCAGTCCTCGACAGGGTACGGGCGAGCAGTACTTC
TRBV7-2	TRBJ2-5	many	-	CASSLAQPETQYF	TGTGCCAGCAGCTTAGCCCAGCCGGAGACCCAGTACTTC
TRBV19	TRBJ2-7	-	-	CASSSFEGNTYEQYF	TGTGCCAGTAGTAGTTTTGAGGGAAATACCTACGAGCAGTACTTC
TRBV24-1	TRBJ1-1	many	-	CATSASRGSNTEAFF	TGTGCCACCAGTGCCAGCCGGGGGTCGAACACTGAAGCTTTCTTT
TRBV5-5	TRBJ2-1	-	TRBD2	CATSDFGLAGDNEQFF	TGTGCCACCAGTGATTTTGGGCTAGCGGGAGACAATGAGCAGTTCTTC
TRBV7-2	TRBJ2-7	few	-	CASSLTSTSSYEQYF	TGTGCCAGCAGCTTGACATCGACTTCCTCCTACGAGCAGTACTTC
TRBV6-2/TRBV6-3	TRBJ1-1	many	-	CASSYSRTAADEAFF	TGTGCCAGCAGTTACTCGAGGACGGCTGCTGACGAAGCTTTCTTT
TRBV7-2	TRBJ2-3	many	-	CASSPSGFTDTQYF	TGTGCCAGCAGCCCCTCCGGGTTCACAGATACGCAGTATTTT
TRBV9	TRBJ1-6	-	TRBD1	CASSGQGGNSPLHF	TGTGCCAGCAGCGGACAGGGAGGTAATTCACCCCTCCACTTT
TRBV19	TRBJ1-4	many	-	CASSIQASNEKLFF	TGTGCCAGTAGTATACAGGCCTCGAATGAAAAACTGTTTTTT